This T cell receptor (beta chain) appears in the sequencing data of a study of blood T cell repertoires in COVID-19. About the research overall: PBMCs, B-cell-depleted T cells, or T cells provided the cDNA or gDNA that made up the material.

Assay: immunoSEQ multiplex PCR; the TCRdb copy retains only in-frame clones and omits some. The sample gives around 160,000 clones, over 70% of which show up once; 11% is in the top ten. This CDR3 spans 17 amino acids. V was cut by 3 bases and J by 1 base, with 16 bases left in between. The age range of participants was 18 to 89 years, with residence in about two dozen US areas. Participant reports of clinical history set cohort assignment. The genes are TRBV5-3 and TRBJ2-2; a weak D match, TRBD1 (6 bases). TRBV5-3 carries the ORF label, with uncertain function. Sample: PBMCs or T cells enriched from blood (not recorded which). The TCR comes from a man between 50 and 59 years old who had recovered from COVID-19. The CDR3 spells CARSYHPQGRNTGELFF. The DNA for the CDR3 is TGTGCCAGAAGCTACCACCCACAGGGCCGGAACACCGGGGAGCTGTTTTTT.